This TCR beta chain came from a study of OX40 agonist ivuxolimab in advanced cancers. Context from the whole study: Ivuxolimab, which targeted the costimulatory receptor OX40 (CD134), was an agonistic, fully human IgG2 monoclonal antibody. Intravenous ivuxolimab was administered to patients every 2 weeks at six dose levels: 0.01, 0.1, 0.3, 1.5, 3 and 10 mg/kg. Of the 52 patients in dose escalation, 19 had hepatocellular carcinoma, some 15 had melanoma, 9 had renal cell carcinoma and 9 had head and neck cancer. In the dose-escalation cohort, 82.7% of patients were male, and the mean age was roughly 60 years with a range of roughly 20 to 79. Prior anti-PD-1, anti-PD-L1 or anti-CTLA-4 therapy was permitted, and checkpoint inhibitors had been received by about 44% of dose-escalation patients. Partial responses occurred in three dose-escalation patients, of whom one had hepatocellular carcinoma and two had cutaneous melanoma. Peripheral TCRbeta sequencing was intended to test whether TCR sequence diversity was altered and clonal T-cell expansion was caused by ivuxolimab. The paper covers the monotherapy dose-escalation part of the phase I ivuxolimab trial, which included N = 52 patients.

Genomic DNA was isolated from the sorted cells so that the TCRbeta CDR3 region could be sequenced. The immunoSEQ Assay was used to sequence the TCRbeta CDR3 regions. TCRdb's version of the immuneACCESS table is confined to in-frame rearrangements and falls short of the full clone set. An unresolved V gene accounts for under half of the shortfall where checked; the remainder is of unknown origin. The sample contains 50,000 to 70,000 clones, around 84% of them found a single time. The ten largest clones take up about 2.2% of the sample. The trial excluded patients who had a history of autoimmune disease or were on systemic immunosuppression. Peripheral blood for TCR sequencing was collected from all dose cohorts at baseline, on cycle 4 day 1, and on cycle 7 day 1. The samples were taken from a phase I, first-in-human, multicenter, open-label dose-escalation trial of ivuxolimab. Adults with locally advanced or metastatic head and neck squamous cell, hepatocellular, melanoma or renal cell carcinoma were enrolled in the trial. CD4+ and CD8+ T cells were sorted separately from peripheral blood before TCR sequencing.

As regards this clone: Its cognate antigen has yet to be identified. Nothing much larger sits one base from this clone, and base qualities are not available.

CDR1 and CDR2 (SGHNT, YYREEE) derive from the germline V gene (reference sequence). Deletion took 4 bases off V and 2 bases off J, with a span of 13 bases between the germline ends. The CDR3 runs 14 residues from the cysteine to the phenylalanine. Of the read, only the CDR3 DNA is kept; its 42 bases are in frame from base 1. Points the paper makes about the study in general: The antigen specificity of the clonally expanded peripheral T cells was not determined. In partial responders in the 0.1-3.0 mg/kg groups, normalized peripheral clonal expansion was found to be among the lowest, especially among CD8+ T cells. On average, CD8+ T cells showed more expanded clones than CD4+ T cells after ivuxolimab. Clonal expansion of both CD4+ and CD8+ blood T cells was observed from baseline to week 6 at doses 0.1 to 3.0 mg/kg. Low levels of normalized T-cell clonal expansion were also seen in some nonresponding patients.

Here the chain combines TRBV5-4 and TRBJ2-7; there is no confident call for the D gene. The source was CD4+ or CD8+ T cells sorted from blood, collected in a trial of the OX40 agonist ivuxolimab. This TCR was sampled from an adult with an advanced solid tumor such as melanoma, head and neck, liver or kidney cancer. The CDR3 region reads CASSRQDGPYEQYF. The nucleotides read TGTGCCAGCAGCAGGCAGGATGGTCCCTACGAGCAGTACTTC.